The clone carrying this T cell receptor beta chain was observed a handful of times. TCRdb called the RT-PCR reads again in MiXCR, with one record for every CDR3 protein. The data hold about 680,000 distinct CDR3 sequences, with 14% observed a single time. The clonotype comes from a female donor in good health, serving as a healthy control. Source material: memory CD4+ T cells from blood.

CDR3 protein: CASSNGPHSNQPQHF. The CDR3 nucleotides are TGTGCCAGCAGCAACGGTCCACATTCTAATCAGCCCCAGCATTTT. This chain joins TRBV21-1 and TRBJ1-5. TRBV21-1 is described as a pseudogene. This CDR3 is built from 15 residues.